The clone carrying this T cell receptor (beta chain) has only a few counts. This entry comes from a study of blood T cell repertoires in COVID-19. Overall study context: Italy, Spain and the United States were the sources of the convalescent and acute COVID-19 samples. In each case, the material was cDNA or gDNA derived from T cells, B-cell-depleted T cells, or PBMCs.

Per the original methods: Estimation of nucleated cell counts relied on the amplification of reference gene primers. The table came from immunoSEQ multiplex PCR; TCRdb's copy has only in-frame clones and leaves some out. V and J calls plus clone size are reproduced from that table; the DNA served to infer D and trimming. The sample lists under 60,000 clones; approximately 82% were seen once. The TCR sequence derives from a man in his 60s with acute or convalescent COVID-19. The sequenced sample consisted of peripheral blood.

The CDR3 protein is CASSSDGGRQETQYF. The DNA of the CDR3 is TGTGCCAGCAGTTCTGATGGCGGGAGACAAGAGACCCAGTACTTC. V and J are TRBV2 and TRBJ2-5, with TRBD2 matching 7 bases. Germline loops: CDR1 SNHLY, CDR2 FYNNEI. Unmatched junction bases numbered 8, after V lost 5 bases and J lost 2 bases. This CDR3 is 15 amino acids long. Based on the CDR3 plus reference TRBV2 and TRBJ2-5, the full variable domain is EPEVTQTPSHQVTQMGQEVILRCVPISNHLYFYWYRQILGQKVEFLVSFYNNEISEKSEIFDDQFSVERPDGSNFTLKIRSTKLEDSAMYFCASSSDGGRQETQYFGPGTRLLVL.